The present entry profiles one T cell receptor beta chain with its context. The sample comes from a study of blood T cell repertoires in COVID-19. Clones were sequenced by immunoSEQ multiplex PCR, and TCRdb holds only the in-frame ones, with some missing. Of approximately 240,000 clones listed, around nine tenths were seen once; the top ten hold approximately 2.1%. This clonotype originated in a woman between 40 and 50 years old who had recovered from COVID-19. The sample comprised peripheral blood.

The DNA for the CDR3 is TGTGCCAGCAGTTATCCCCGACTAGCGGGGGGCCAAGAGACCCAGTACTTC. Its translation: CASSYPRLAGGQETQYF. The genes are TRBV6-2 or TRBV6-3 and TRBJ2-5; 13 nucleotides match TRBD2. Germline assignment: CDR1 MNHEY and CDR2 SVGEGT. The trim removed 3 bases at V and 1 base at J, leaving 5 bases unmatched. This CDR3 comprises 17 residues.